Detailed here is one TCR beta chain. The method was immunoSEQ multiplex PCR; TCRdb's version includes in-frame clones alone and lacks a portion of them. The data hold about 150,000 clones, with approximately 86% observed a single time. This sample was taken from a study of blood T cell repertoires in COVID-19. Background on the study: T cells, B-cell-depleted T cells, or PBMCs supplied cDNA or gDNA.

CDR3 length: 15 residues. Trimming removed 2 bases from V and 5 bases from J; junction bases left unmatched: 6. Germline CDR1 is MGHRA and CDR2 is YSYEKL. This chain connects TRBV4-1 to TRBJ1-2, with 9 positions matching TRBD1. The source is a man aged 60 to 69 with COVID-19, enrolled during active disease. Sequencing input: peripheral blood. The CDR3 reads CASSQPSTGGYGYTF. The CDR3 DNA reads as TGCGCCAGCAGCCAACCCTCGACAGGGGGATATGGCTACACCTTC.